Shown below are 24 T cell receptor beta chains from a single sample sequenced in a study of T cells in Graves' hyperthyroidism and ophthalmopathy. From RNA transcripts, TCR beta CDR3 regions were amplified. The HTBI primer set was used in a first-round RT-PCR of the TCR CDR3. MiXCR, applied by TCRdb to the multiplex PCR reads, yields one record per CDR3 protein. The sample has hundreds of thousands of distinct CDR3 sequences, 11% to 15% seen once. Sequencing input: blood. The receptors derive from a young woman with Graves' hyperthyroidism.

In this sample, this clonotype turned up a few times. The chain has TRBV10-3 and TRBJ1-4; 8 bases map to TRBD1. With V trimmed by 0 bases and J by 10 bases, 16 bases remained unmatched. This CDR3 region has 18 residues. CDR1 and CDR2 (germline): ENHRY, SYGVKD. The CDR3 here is CAISESSSSKQGGRKLFF. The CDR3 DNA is TGTGCCATCAGTGAGTCGAGTTCTTCGAAACAGGGGGGGAGAAAACTGTTTTTT.

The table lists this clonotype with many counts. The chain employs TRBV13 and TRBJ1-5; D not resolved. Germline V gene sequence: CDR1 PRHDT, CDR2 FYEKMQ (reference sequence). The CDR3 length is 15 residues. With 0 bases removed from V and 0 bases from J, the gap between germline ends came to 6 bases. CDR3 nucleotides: TGTGCCAGCAGCTTAGGGCAGTCTAGCAATCAGCCCCAGCATTTT. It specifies CASSLGQSSNQPQHF.

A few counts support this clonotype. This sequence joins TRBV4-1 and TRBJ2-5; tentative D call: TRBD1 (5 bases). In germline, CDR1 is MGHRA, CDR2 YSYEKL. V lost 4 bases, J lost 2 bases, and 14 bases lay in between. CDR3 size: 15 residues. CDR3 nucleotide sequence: TGCGCCAGCAGCCGTAGCTGGACACAACAAGAGACCCAGTACTTC. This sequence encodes CASSRSWTQQETQYF.

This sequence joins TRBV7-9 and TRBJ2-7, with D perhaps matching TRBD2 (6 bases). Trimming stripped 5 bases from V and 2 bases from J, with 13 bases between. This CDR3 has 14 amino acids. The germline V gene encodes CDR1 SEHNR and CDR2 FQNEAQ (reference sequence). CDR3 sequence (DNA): TGTGCCAGCAGCACGGGAGTGGGGACCTACGAGCAGTACTTC. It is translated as CASSTGVGTYEQYF.

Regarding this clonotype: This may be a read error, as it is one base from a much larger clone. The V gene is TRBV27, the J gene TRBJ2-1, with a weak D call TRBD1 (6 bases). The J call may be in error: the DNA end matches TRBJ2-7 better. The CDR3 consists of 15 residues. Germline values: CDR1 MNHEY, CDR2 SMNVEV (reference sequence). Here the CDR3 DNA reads TGTGCCACCTCCGAGTCAGGGGCTTTCTACAATGAGCAGTACTTC. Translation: CATSESGAFYNEQYF.

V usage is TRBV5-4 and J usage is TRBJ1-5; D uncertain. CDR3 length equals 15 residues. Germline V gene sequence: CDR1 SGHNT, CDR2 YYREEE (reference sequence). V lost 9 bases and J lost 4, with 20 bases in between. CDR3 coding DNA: TGTGCCACCTCGGTTTATGTGGAAGGGAATCAGCCCCAGCATTTT. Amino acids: CATSVYVEGNQPQHF.

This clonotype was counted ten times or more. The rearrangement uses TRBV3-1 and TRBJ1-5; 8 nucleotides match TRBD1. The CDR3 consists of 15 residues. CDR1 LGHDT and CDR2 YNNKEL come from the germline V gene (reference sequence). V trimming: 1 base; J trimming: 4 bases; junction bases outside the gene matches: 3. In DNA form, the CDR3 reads TGTGCCAGCAGCCAAGGTTGGACAGGGAATCAGCCCCAGCATTTT. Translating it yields CASSQGWTGNQPQHF.

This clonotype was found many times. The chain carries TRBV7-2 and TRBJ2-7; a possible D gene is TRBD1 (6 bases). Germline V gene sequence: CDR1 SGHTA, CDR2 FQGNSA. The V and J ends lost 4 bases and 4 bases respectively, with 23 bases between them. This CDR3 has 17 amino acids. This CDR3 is CASSSPTRQVLGYEQYF. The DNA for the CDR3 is TGTGCCAGCAGCTCCCCAACCCGACAGGTTCTTGGGTACGAGCAGTACTTC.

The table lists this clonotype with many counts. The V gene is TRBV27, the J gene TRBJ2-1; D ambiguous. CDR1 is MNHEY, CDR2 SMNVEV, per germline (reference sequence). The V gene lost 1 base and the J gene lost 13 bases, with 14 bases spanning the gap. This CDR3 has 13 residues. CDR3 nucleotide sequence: TGTGCCAGCAGTTTATTATACCCCAAAGAACAGTTCTTC. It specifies CASSLLYPKEQFF.

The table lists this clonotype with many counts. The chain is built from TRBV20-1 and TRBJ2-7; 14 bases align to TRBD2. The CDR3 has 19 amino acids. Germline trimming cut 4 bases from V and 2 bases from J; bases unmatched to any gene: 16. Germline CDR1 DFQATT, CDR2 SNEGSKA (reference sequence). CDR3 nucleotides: TGCAGTGCTATCGTCCCCGTAAGGACTAGCGGGAGGACCCCCTACGAGCAGTACTTC. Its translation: CSAIVPVRTSGRTPYEQYF.

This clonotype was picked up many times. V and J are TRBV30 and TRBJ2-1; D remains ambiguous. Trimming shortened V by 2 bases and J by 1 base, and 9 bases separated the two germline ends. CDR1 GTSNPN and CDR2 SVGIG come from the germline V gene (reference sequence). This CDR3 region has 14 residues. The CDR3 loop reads CAWSQQISYNEQFF. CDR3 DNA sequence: TGTGCCTGGAGTCAGCAGATTTCCTACAATGAGCAGTTCTTC. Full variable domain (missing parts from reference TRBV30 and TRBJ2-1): SQTIHQWPATLVQPVGSPLSLECTVEGTSNPNLYWYRQAAGRGLQLLFYSVGIGQISSEVPQNLSASRPQDRQFILSSKKLLLSDSGFYLCAWSQQISYNEQFFGPGTRLTVL.

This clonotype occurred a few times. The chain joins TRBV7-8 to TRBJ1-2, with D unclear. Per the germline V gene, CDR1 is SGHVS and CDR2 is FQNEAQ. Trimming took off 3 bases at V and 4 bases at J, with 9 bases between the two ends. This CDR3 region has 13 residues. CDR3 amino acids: CASSFSRAYGYTF. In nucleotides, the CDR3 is TGTGCCAGCAGCTTTTCGAGGGCCTATGGCTACACCTTC. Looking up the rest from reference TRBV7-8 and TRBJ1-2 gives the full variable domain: GAGVSQSPRYKVAKRGQDVALRCDPISGHVSLFWYQQALGQGPEFLTYFQNEAQLDKSGLPSDRFFAERPEGSVSTLKIQRTQQEDSAVYLCASSFSRAYGYTFGSGTRLTVV.

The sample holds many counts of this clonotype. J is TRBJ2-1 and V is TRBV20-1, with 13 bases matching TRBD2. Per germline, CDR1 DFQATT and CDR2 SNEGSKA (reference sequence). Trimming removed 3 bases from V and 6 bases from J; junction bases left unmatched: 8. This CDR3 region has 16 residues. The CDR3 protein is CSARRKWTSGSNEQFF. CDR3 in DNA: TGCAGTGCTAGGAGAAAATGGACTAGCGGGAGCAATGAGCAGTTCTTC.

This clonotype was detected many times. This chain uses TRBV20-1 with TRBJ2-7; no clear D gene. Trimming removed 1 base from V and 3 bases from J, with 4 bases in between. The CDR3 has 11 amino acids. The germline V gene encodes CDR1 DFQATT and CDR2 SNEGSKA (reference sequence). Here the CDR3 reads CSARGFYEQYF. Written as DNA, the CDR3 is TGCAGTGCTAGAGGCTTCTACGAGCAGTACTTC.

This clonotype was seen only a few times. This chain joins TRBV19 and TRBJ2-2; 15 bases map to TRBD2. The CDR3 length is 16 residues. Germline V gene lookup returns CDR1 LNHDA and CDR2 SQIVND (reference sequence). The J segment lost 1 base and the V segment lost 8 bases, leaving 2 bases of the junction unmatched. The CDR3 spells CASWTSGRGNTGELFF. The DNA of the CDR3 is TGTGCCAGTTGGACTAGCGGGAGGGGGAACACCGGGGAGCTGTTTTTT.

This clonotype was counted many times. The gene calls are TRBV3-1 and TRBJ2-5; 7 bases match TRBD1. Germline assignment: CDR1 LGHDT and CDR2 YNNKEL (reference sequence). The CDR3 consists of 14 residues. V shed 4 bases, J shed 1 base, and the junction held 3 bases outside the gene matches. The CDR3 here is CASSRTGPQETQYF. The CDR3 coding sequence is TGTGCCAGCAGCCGGACAGGACCCCAAGAGACCCAGTACTTC.

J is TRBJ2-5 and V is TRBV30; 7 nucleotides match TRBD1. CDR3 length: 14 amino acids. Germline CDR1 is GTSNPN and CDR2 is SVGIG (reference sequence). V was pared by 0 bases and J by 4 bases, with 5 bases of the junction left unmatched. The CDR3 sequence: CAWSVGHRGETQYF. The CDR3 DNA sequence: TGTGCCTGGAGTGTAGGACACAGGGGAGAGACCCAGTACTTC.

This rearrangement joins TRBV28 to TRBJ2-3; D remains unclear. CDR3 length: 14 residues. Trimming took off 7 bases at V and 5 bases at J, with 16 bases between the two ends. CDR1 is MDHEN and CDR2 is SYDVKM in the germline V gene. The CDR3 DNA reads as TGTGCCAGCACCTCGGGCACGGAAGAAGATACGCAGTATTTT. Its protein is CASTSGTEEDTQYF.

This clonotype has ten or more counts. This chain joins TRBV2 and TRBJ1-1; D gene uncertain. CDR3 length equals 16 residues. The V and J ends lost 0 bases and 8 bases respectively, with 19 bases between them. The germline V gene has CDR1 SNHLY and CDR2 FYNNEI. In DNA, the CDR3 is TGTGCCAGCAGTGAAGCTGAGGGTTGGCCTGGCCTAGAAGCTTTCTTT. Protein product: CASSEAEGWPGLEAFF.

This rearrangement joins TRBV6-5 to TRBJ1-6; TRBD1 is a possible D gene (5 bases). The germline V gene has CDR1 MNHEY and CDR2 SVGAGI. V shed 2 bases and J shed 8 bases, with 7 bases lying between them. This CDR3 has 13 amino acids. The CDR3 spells CASSYPGYSPLHF. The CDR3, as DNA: TGTGCCAGCAGTTACCCAGGGTATTCACCCCTCCACTTT.

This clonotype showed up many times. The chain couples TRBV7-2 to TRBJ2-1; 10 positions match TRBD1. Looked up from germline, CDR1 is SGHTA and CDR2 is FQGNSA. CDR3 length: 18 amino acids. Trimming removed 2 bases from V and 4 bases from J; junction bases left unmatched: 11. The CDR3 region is CASSLRGAGTGEYNEQFF. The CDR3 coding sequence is TGTGCCAGCAGCTTAAGAGGGGCAGGGACAGGGGAATACAATGAGCAGTTCTTC.

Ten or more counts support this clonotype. The CDR3 DNA reads TGTGCCTGGAGGGGACAGTTCTATGGCTACACCTTC. Translation: CAWRGQFYGYTF. The chain is built from TRBV30 and TRBJ1-2; 7 bases match TRBD1. CDR1 and CDR2 from the germline V gene are GTSNPN and SVGIG (reference sequence). With 3 bases clipped from V and 4 bases from J, the junction kept 2 bases outside the gene matches. The CDR3 runs to 12 residues.

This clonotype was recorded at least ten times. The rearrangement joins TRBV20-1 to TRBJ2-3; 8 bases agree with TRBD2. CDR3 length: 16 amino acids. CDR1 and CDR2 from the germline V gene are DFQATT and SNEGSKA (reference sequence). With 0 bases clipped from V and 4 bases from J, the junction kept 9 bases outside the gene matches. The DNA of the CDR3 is TGCAGTGCTAGAGACCCAGCGGGAGATGATGCAGATACGCAGTATTTT. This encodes CSARDPAGDDADTQYF.

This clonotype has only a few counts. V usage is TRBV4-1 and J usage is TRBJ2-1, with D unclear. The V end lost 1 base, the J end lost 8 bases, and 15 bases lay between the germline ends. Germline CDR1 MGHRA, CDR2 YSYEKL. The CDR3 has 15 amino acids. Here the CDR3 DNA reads TGCGCCAGCAGCCAAGCTCCCAACAAACGCGATGAGCAGTTCTTC. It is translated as CASSQAPNKRDEQFF.